This T cell receptor beta chain was obtained from a study of T-cell reconstitution after alpha-beta-depleted transplantation in children. Points from the study as a whole: Expanded graft clones numbering several hundred reportedly gave rise to alpha-beta T cells about two months after transplant. From surviving recipient T cells and thymic progenitors came the high day-60 TCRbeta diversity observed in some patients. Newly produced T cells mostly accounted for T-cell counts and diversity one year post-transplant.

Details on this clonotype: Its antigen remains unknown. It is likely a read error, because the conserved phenylalanine at the end of the CDR3 is missing.

TCRbeta library preparation incorporated unique molecular identifiers. TCRdb redid the calling of the PCR reads with MiXCR, one entry per CDR3 protein. Of some 310,000 distinct CDR3 sequences listed, 23% are singletons. The CDR3 runs 13 residues. CDR1 is SGHRS and CDR2 is YFSETQ in the germline V gene. V shed 4 bases, J shed 4 bases, and the junction held 3 bases outside the gene matches. This TCR was sampled from a male patient younger than 18 who had a stem cell transplant for acute lymphoblastic leukemia, so the T cells may come from the graft donor. This sample comprised PBMCs, mostly from graft donor cells, obtained 180 days after TCRalphabeta/CD19-depleted stem cell transplant. This rearrangement joins TRBV5-1 to TRBJ2-7; TRBD1 agrees at 9 bases. The CDR3 DNA is TGCGCCAGCAGCGGGACAGGGCGTTACGAGCAGTACCTC. Protein: CASSGTGRYEQYL.